The rows below give T cell receptor beta chains drawn from one sample of a study of control samples from healthy donors and cancer patients. Libraries were prepared by immunoSEQ multiplex PCR; TCRdb keeps only in-frame clonotypes and omits some of them. The data contain some 140,000 clones, approximately 94% of them seen just once; the ten biggest clones take up 5.5% to 6%. The sequencing input was blood. The source is a man aged 40-55 years in good health. The CDR3 runs from the conserved cysteine through the conserved F or W. D genes are given only for firm matches. The size of a clone is reported for some rows only, either as once, few or many, or as a class for expanded clones.

v_gene	abundance	d_gene	j_gene	CDR3aa	CDR3nt
TRBV30	.	.	TRBJ1-5	CAWSVSGGSNQPQHF	TGTGCCTGGAGTGTTTCCGGGGGTAGCAATCAGCCCCAGCATTTT
TRBV27	.	.	TRBJ1-2	CATGRGYGYTF	TGTGCCACGGGTCGGGGGTATGGCTACACCTTC
TRBV5-1	.	.	TRBJ1-1	CASSLFVSGGNTEAFF	TGCGCCAGCAGCTTGTTTGTTAGTGGGGGGAACACTGAAGCTTTCTTT
TRBV5-1	.	.	TRBJ2-4	CASSFRDLDAPKNIQYF	TGCGCCAGCAGCTTCCGGGACCTAGACGCCCCCAAAAACATTCAGTACTTC
TRBV20-1	.	TRBD1	TRBJ2-3	CSASKGTGDFTDTQYF	TGCAGTGCTAGTAAAGGGACAGGAGATTTCACAGATACGCAGTATTTT
TRBV28	.	.	TRBJ1-6	CASSPLGAHHYNSPLHF	TGTGCCAGCAGCCCCTTGGGGGCCCACCACTATAATTCACCCCTCCACTTT
TRBV30	.	.	TRBJ1-4	CAWTNRRDEKLFF	TGTGCCTGGACAAACAGGAGGGATGAAAAACTGTTTTTT
TRBV28	.	.	TRBJ1-2	CASSPLGWTVRFRGYTF	TGTGCCAGCAGTCCATTGGGGTGGACAGTTCGTTTTAGGGGCTACACCTTC
TRBV27	.	.	TRBJ2-3	CASHSGVAGDTQYF	TGTGCCAGTCACTCGGGGGTAGCCGGGGATACGCAGTATTTT
TRBV7-9	.	.	TRBJ1-1	CASSLGPGGYEAFF	TGTGCCAGCAGCTTAGGTCCGGGAGGGTATGAAGCTTTCTTT
TRBV27	.	TRBD1	TRBJ2-7	CAAAQGFGYEQYF	TGTGCCGCTGCACAGGGGTTTGGTTACGAGCAGTACTTC
TRBV25-1	.	.	TRBJ1-6	CASSESGGRSSPLHF	TGTGCCAGCAGTGAATCCGGGGGGCGTAGCTCACCCCTCCACTTT
TRBV27	.	.	TRBJ2-2	CASSPQVLGLPNTGELFF	TGTGCCAGCAGTCCCCAGGTGCTGGGACTGCCGAACACCGGGGAGCTGTTTTTT
TRBV19	.	.	TRBJ2-1	CASSTLPYSSYNEQFF	TGTGCCAGTAGTACCCTGCCCTACAGCTCCTACAATGAGCAGTTCTTC
TRBV27	.	.	TRBJ1-5	CASSLGPGGNQPQHF	TGTGCCAGCAGCCTAGGCCCAGGGGGCAATCAGCCCCAGCATTTT
TRBV4-1	.	TRBD1	TRBJ1-5	CASSQYTGDNQPQHF	TGCGCCAGCAGCCAGTATACAGGGGACAATCAGCCCCAGCATTTT
TRBV29-1	.	.	TRBJ2-1	CSVVPRGILGGTYNEQFF	TGCAGCGTTGTCCCTAGGGGGATACTCGGGGGGACGTACAATGAGCAGTTCTTC
TRBV6-1	.	.	TRBJ1-2	CASSVSSGKRVYGYTF	TGTGCCAGCAGTGTGTCTTCAGGGAAACGAGTCTATGGCTACACCTTC
TRBV29-1	.	.	TRBJ1-2	CSVREGPGYTF	TGCAGCGTTAGGGAGGGTCCGGGCTACACCTTC
TRBV7-9	.	.	TRBJ1-3	CASSSRPGNTIYF	TGTGCCAGCAGCTCCCGACCTGGAAACACCATATATTTT
TRBV4-1	.	TRBD2	TRBJ2-3	CASASGADTQYF	TGCGCCAGCGCTAGCGGGGCCGATACGCAGTATTTT
TRBV6-2/TRBV6-3	.	TRBD1	TRBJ1-1	CASSYTRDRDDTEAFF	TGTGCCAGCAGTTACACTCGGGACAGGGACGACACTGAAGCTTTCTTT
TRBV2	.	.	TRBJ1-5	CASSETATSAQHF	TGTGCCAGCAGTGAAACAGCGACCTCGGCCCAGCATTTT
TRBV9	.	TRBD2	TRBJ2-1	CASSVVSGGAGEQFF	TGTGCCAGCAGCGTAGTGAGCGGGGGGGCTGGTGAGCAGTTCTTC
TRBV18	.	.	TRBJ1-2	CASSPGGGYGYTF	TGTGCCAGCTCACCAGGGGGCGGCTATGGCTACACCTTC
TRBV23-1	.	.	TRBJ1-1	CASSQQGMNTEAFF	TGCGCCAGCAGTCAACAGGGTATGAACACTGAAGCTTTCTTT
TRBV29-1	.	TRBD2	TRBJ2-1	CSVDLGTRVEQFF	TGCAGCGTTGACTTAGGGACTAGAGTTGAGCAGTTCTTC
TRBV28	.	.	TRBJ1-5	CASNSNRGIARVGGNQPQHF	TGTGCCAGCAACTCTAACCGGGGCATAGCCCGAGTGGGGGGCAATCAGCCCCAGCATTTT
TRBV5-1	.	TRBD1	TRBJ1-1	CASSFGTAGTEAFF	TGCGCCAGCAGCTTCGGGACAGCGGGGACTGAAGCTTTCTTT
TRBV5-1	.	.	TRBJ1-6	CASSEGVSSVGSPLHF	TGCGCCAGCAGCGAGGGCGTTTCCTCGGTGGGTTCACCCCTCCACTTT
TRBV7-2	.	.	TRBJ2-7	CASSLGQTPTYEQYF	TGTGCCAGCAGCTTAGGACAGACACCTACCTACGAGCAGTACTTC
TRBV7-2	.	.	TRBJ1-1	CASSKEDGNTEAFF	TGTGCCAGCAGCAAAGAGGACGGGAACACTGAAGCTTTCTTT
TRBV6-1	once	.	TRBJ1-5	CASSDLGWGNQPQHF	TGTGCCAGCAGTGACCTTGGGTGGGGCAATCAGCCCCAGCATTTT
TRBV30	once	TRBD1	TRBJ1-6	CAWSPLDGQGLNSPLHF	TGTGCCTGGAGTCCACTAGACGGACAGGGTCTTAATTCACCCCTCCACTTT
TRBV10-3	.	.	TRBJ1-1	CAIRLGVATEAFF	TGTGCCATCAGGTTAGGGGTGGCCACTGAAGCTTTCTTT
TRBV9	.	.	TRBJ2-1	CASSVGGDEQFF	TGTGCCAGCAGCGTAGGTGGAGATGAGCAGTTCTTC
TRBV30	.	TRBD1	TRBJ1-4	CAWSAGTANEKLFF	TGTGCCTGGAGCGCCGGGACAGCAAATGAAAAACTGTTTTTT
TRBV11-2	.	TRBD2	TRBJ2-2	CASSRSGGNTGELFF	TGTGCCAGCAGCCGTAGCGGGGGAAACACCGGGGAGCTGTTTTTT
TRBV7-9	once	.	TRBJ1-4	CASSLAGNANEKLFF	TGTGCCAGCAGCTTAGCGGGGAACGCAAATGAAAAACTGTTTTTT
TRBV5-4	.	TRBD1	TRBJ1-1	CASSGQGKMNTEAFF	TGTGCCAGCAGCGGACAGGGTAAAATGAACACTGAAGCTTTCTTT
TRBV27	.	.	TRBJ1-4	CASSFLGGEKLFF	TGTGCCAGCAGTTTTCTCGGGGGGGAAAAACTGTTTTTT
TRBV6-5	.	.	TRBJ2-1	CASSYGRDEGNEQFF	TGTGCCAGCAGTTACGGCAGGGATGAAGGCAATGAGCAGTTCTTC
TRBV6-6	.	.	TRBJ1-5	CASMGRRDNQPQHF	TGTGCCAGCATGGGCCGGCGGGACAATCAGCCCCAGCATTTT
TRBV14	.	.	TRBJ1-6	CASSQGYLGGVDSPLHF	TGTGCCAGCAGCCAAGGGTACCTGGGGGGAGTAGATTCACCCCTCCACTTT
TRBV6-2/TRBV6-3	.	TRBD1	TRBJ1-3	CASSYPGQALSGNTIYF	TGTGCCAGCAGTTACCCGGGACAGGCTCTCTCTGGAAACACCATATATTTT
TRBV5-1	.	TRBD1	TRBJ1-1	CASSLQGAGGLDTEAFF	TGCGCCAGCAGCTTACAGGGGGCCGGGGGCCTCGACACTGAAGCTTTCTTT
TRBV4-2	once	TRBD2	TRBJ2-1	CASSPTLAGGHNEQFF	TGTGCCAGCAGCCCCACACTAGCGGGGGGGCACAATGAGCAGTTCTTC
TRBV7-9	.	TRBD1	TRBJ1-1	CASSLGTGLNTEAFF	TGTGCCAGCAGCCTAGGGACAGGGCTAAACACTGAAGCTTTCTTT
TRBV6-5	once	.	TRBJ1-6	CASSYRELAPLHF	TGTGCCAGCAGTTACAGGGAACTAGCGCCCCTCCACTTT
TRBV6-5	once	TRBD2	TRBJ2-3	CASSYGGAGGQYF	TGTGCCAGCAGTTACGGGGGAGCGGGGGGACAGTATTTT
TRBV29-1	.	TRBD1	TRBJ1-1	CSAGDRETEAFF	TGCAGCGCGGGGGACAGGGAGACTGAAGCTTTCTTT
TRBV12-5	once	.	TRBJ1-5	CASGLAGSNQPQHF	TGTGCTAGTGGTTTGGCAGGGAGCAATCAGCCCCAGCATTTT
TRBV5-6	.	TRBD2	TRBJ2-7	CASSLYGAGGDEQYF	TGTGCCAGCAGCTTGTACGGGGCGGGGGGCGACGAGCAGTACTTC
TRBV24-1	.	.	TRBJ1-2	CATSDPGQNIYGYTF	TGTGCCACCAGTGACCCTGGACAGAACATATATGGCTACACCTTC
TRBV5-1	.	.	TRBJ2-7	CASSLGSAYEQYF	TGCGCCAGCAGCTTGGGATCAGCATACGAGCAGTACTTC
TRBV12-2	.	.	TRBJ1-1	CASRLVGENTEAFF	TGTGCAAGTCGCTTAGTAGGTGAGAACACTGAAGCTTTCTTT
TRBV6-5	.	.	TRBJ1-1	CASSYVRTGTAEAFF	TGTGCCAGCAGTTACGTCCGGACGGGCACGGCTGAAGCTTTCTTT
TRBV11-2	.	TRBD1	TRBJ1-1	CASSSQTGSNTEAFF	TGTGCCAGCAGCTCCCAGACAGGGTCGAACACTGAAGCTTTCTTT
TRBV7-2	many	.	TRBJ1-3	CASSLVVGTGSGNTIYF	TGTGCCAGCAGCTTAGTTGTCGGGACGGGCTCTGGAAACACCATATATTTT
TRBV3-1/TRBV3-2	.	.	TRBJ1-2	CASSQDLEDHTF	TGTGCCAGCAGCCAAGATTTGGAAGATCACACCTTC